This T cell receptor (beta chain) was obtained from a study of shared clonotypes between healthy human individuals. V lost 5 bases and J lost 2; bases outside the gene matches: 6. Per the germline V gene, CDR1 is SGHAT and CDR2 is FQNNGV. The CDR3 is 15 residues long. The assay was immunoSEQ multiplex PCR, and TCRdb's table has in-frame clones only and misses some. The sample holds more than 2 million clones, around 93% seen once. With regard to this clone: Antigen specificity is unknown.

Overall study results and limits: Some naive CD4 clonotypes, 4% to 6%, turned up in common across four donors. Depth was large, yet rarefaction showed that sorted-subset sequencing was incomplete.

CD45RO negativity and positive selection for CCR7 defined naive CD8 cells, a population that excluded terminally differentiated effector memory CD45RA+ cells. The sample comprised naive CD8+ T cells from PBMCs. This TCR was recovered from a man aged 18 to 29 in good health. Some clones in this sample may be carry-over from other donors' samples. This sequence joins TRBV11-2 and TRBJ2-7; TRBD1 matches at 10 bases. In nucleotides, the CDR3 is TGTGCCAGCAGCACCCGGACAGGGGGGGCCTACGAGCAGTACTTC. Translation gives CASSTRTGGAYEQYF.